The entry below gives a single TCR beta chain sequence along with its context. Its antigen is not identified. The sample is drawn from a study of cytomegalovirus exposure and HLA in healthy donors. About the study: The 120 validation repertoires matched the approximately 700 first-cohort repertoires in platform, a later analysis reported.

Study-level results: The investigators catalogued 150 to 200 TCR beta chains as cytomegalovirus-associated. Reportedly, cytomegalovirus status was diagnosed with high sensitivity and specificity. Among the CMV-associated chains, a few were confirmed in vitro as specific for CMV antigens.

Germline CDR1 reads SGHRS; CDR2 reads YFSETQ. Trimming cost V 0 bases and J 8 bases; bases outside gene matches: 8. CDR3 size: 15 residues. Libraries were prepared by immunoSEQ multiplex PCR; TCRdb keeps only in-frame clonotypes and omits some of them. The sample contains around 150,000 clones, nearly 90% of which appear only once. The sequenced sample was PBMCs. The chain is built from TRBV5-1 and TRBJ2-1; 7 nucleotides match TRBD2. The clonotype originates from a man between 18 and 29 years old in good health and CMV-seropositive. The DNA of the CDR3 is TGCGCCAGCAGCTTGGGCGGGAGTCAATATTATGAGCAGTTCTTC. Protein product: CASSLGGSQYYEQFF.